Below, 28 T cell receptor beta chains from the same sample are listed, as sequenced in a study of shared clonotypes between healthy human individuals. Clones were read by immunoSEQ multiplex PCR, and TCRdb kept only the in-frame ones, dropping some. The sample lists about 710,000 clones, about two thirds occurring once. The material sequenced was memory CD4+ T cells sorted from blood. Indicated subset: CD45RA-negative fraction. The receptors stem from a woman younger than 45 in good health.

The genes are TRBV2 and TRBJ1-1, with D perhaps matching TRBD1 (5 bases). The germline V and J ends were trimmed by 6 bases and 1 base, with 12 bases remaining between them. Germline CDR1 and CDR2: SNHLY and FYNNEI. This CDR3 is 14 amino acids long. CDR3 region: CASRADNRNTEAFF. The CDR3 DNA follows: TGTGCCAGCAGGGCGGACAACCGGAACACTGAAGCTTTCTTT.

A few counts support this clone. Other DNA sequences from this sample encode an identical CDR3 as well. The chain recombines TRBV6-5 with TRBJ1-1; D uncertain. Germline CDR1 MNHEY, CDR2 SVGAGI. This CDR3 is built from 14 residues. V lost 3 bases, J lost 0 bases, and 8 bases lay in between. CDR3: CASSYSRMNTEAFF. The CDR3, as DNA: TGTGCCAGCAGTTATTCACGGATGAACACTGAAGCTTTCTTT.

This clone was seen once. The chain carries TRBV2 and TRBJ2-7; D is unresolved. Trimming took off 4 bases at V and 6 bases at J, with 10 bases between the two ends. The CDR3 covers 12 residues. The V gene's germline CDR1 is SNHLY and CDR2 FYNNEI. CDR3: CASSGAGAEQYF. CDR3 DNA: TGTGCCAGCAGTGGGGCAGGAGCCGAGCAGTACTTC.

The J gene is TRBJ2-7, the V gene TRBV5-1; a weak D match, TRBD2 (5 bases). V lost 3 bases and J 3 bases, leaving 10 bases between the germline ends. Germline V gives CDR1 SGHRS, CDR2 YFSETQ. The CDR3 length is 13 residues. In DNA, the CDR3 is TGCGCCAGCAGCTATGGACTCCTCTACGAGCAGTACTTC. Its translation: CASSYGLLYEQYF.

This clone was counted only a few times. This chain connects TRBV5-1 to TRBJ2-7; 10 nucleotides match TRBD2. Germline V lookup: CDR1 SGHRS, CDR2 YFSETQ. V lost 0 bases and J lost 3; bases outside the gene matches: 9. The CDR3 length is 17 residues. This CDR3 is CASSLVPGSSGSYEQYF. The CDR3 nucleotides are TGCGCCAGCAGCTTGGTCCCTGGGTCTAGCGGGAGCTACGAGCAGTACTTC. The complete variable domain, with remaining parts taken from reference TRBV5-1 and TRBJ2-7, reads KAGVTQTPRYLIKTRGQQVTLSCSPISGHRSVSWYQQTPGQGLQFLFEYFSETQRNKGNFPGRFSGRQFSNSRSEMNVSTLELGDSALYLCASSLVPGSSGSYEQYFGPGTRLTVT.

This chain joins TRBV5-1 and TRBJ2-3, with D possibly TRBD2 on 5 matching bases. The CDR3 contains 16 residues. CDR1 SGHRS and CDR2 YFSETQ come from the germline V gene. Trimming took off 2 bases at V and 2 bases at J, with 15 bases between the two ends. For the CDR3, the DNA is TGCGCCAGCAGCTTAGGACTTTTTGGCACCACAGATACGCAGTATTTT. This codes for CASSLGLFGTTDTQYF. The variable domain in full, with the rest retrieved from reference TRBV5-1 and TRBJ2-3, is KAGVTQTPRYLIKTRGQQVTLSCSPISGHRSVSWYQQTPGQGLQFLFEYFSETQRNKGNFPGRFSGRQFSNSRSEMNVSTLELGDSALYLCASSLGLFGTTDTQYFGPGTRLTVL.

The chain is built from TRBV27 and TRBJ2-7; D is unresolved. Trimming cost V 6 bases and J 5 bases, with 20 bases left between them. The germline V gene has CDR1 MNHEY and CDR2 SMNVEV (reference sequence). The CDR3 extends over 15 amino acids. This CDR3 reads CASSPGYGPGDEQYF. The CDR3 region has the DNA TGTGCCAGCAGCCCTGGCTACGGGCCAGGAGACGAGCAGTACTTC.

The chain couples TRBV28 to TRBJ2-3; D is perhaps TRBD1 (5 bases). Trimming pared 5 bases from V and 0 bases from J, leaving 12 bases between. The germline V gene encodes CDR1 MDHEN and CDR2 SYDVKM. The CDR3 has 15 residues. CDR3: CASSRRKGSTDTQYF. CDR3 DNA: TGTGCCAGCAGTCGCCGAAAGGGGAGCACAGATACGCAGTATTTT.

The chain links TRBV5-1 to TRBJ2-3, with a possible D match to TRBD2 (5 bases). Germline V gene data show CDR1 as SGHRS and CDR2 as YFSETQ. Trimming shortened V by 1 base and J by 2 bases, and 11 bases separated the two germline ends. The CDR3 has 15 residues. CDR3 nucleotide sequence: TGCGCCAGCAGCTTGATATCGGGGTACACAGATACGCAGTATTTT. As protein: CASSLISGYTDTQYF.

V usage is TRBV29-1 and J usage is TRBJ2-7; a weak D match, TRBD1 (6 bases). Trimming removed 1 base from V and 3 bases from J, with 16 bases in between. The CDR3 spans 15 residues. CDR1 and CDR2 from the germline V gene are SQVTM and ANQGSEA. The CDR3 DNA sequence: TGCAGCGTTGAAGGGACAGCCAACTTCGGCTACGAGCAGTACTTC. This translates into CSVEGTANFGYEQYF.

The CDR3 is CATALTSVQETQYF. As DNA, the CDR3 is TGTGCCACCGCCCTAACTAGCGTCCAAGAGACCCAGTACTTC. The genes are TRBV27 and TRBJ2-5; 7 bases agree with TRBD2. This CDR3 comprises 14 residues. The germline gives CDR1 MNHEY, CDR2 SMNVEV (reference sequence). The trim removed 10 bases at V and 1 base at J, leaving 9 bases unmatched.

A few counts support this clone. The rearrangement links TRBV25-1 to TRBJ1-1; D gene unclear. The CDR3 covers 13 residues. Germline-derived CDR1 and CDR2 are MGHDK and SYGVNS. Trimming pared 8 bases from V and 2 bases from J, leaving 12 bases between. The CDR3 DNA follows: TGTGCCAGCTTTCGGGCGGAAAACACTGAAGCTTTCTTT. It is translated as CASFRAENTEAFF.

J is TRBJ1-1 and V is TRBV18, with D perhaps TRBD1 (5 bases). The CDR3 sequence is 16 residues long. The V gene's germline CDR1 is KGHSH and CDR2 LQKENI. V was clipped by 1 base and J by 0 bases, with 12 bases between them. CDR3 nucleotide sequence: TGTGCCAGCTCACCACGTGGGACGGACATGAACACTGAAGCTTTCTTT. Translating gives CASSPRGTDMNTEAFF.

The CDR3 reads CASSDSTRMNTEAFF. The CDR3 nucleotides read TGTGCCAGCAGCGACTCGACAAGAATGAACACTGAAGCTTTCTTT. The V and J genes are TRBV11-1 and TRBJ1-1; no reliable D call. The CDR3 spans 15 residues. The V gene's germline CDR1 is SGHAT and CDR2 FQDESV (reference sequence). The V gene lost 5 bases and the J gene lost 0 bases, with 13 bases spanning the gap.

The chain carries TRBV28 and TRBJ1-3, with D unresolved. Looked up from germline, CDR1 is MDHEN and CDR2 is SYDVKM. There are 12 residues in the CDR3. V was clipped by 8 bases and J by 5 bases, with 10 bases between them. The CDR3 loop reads CASRTGRNTIYF. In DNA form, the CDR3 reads TGTGCCAGCCGAACTGGGAGAAACACCATATATTTT. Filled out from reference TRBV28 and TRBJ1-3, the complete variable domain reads DVKVTQSSRYLVKRTGEKVFLECVQDMDHENMFWYRQDPGLGLRLIYFSYDVKMKEKGDIPEGYSVSREKKERFSLILESASTNQTSMYLCASRTGRNTIYFGEGSWLTVV.

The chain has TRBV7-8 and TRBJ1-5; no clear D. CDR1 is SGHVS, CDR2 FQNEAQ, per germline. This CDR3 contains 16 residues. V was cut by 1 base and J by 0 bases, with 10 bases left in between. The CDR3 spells CASSLGTTYSNQPQHF. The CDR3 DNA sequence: TGTGCCAGCAGCTTAGGTACGACTTATAGCAATCAGCCCCAGCATTTT.

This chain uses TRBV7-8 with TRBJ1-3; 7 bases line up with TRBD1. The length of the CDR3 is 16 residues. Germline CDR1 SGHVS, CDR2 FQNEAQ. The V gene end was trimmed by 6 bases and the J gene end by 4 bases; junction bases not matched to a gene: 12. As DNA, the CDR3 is TGTGCCAGCAGTCACGGACAGGTCCGCGTCGGAAACACCATATATTTT. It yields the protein CASSHGQVRVGNTIYF.

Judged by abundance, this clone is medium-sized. CDR3 bases: TGTGCCTGGAGTACAGGGGGCTCTAATGAAAAACTGTTTTTT. This gives the protein CAWSTGGSNEKLFF. The chain is built from TRBV30 and TRBJ1-4; 9 bases match TRBD1. V was pared by 2 bases and J by 3 bases, with 1 base of the junction left unmatched. Germline V gene lookup returns CDR1 GTSNPN and CDR2 SVGIG (reference sequence). This CDR3 is 14 amino acids long.

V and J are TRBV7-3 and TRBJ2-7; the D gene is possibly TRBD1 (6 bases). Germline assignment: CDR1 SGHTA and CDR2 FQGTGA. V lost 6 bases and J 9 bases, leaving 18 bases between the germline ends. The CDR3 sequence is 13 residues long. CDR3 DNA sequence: TGTGCCAGCAGGTCAGGGGACATCGGCCTGCAGTACTTC. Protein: CASRSGDIGLQYF.

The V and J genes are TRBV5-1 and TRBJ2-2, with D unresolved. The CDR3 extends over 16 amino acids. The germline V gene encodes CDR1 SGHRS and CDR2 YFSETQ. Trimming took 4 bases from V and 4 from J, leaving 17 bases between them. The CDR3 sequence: CASSGVLSTSTGELFF. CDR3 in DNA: TGCGCCAGCAGCGGGGTGCTTTCCACGTCCACCGGGGAGCTGTTTTTT.

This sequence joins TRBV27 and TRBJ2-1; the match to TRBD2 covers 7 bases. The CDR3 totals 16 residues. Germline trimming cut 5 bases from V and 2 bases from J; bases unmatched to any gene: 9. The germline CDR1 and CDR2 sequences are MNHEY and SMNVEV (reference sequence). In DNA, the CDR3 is TGTGCCAGCAGTCTAGAAGCGGGAAGGGCCTACAATGAGCAGTTCTTC. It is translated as CASSLEAGRAYNEQFF.

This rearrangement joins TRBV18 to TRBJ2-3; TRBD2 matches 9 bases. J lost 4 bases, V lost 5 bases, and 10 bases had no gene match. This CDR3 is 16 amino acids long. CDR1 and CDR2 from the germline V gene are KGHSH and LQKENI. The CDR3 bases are TGTGCCAGCTCATCACGAGCGGGAGGAAGTTCAGATACGCAGTATTTT. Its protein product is CASSSRAGGSSDTQYF.

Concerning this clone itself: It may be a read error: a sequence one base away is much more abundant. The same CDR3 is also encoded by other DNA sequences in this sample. The CDR3 protein is CASSLSTDTQYF. For the CDR3, the DNA is TGCGCCAGCAGCCTAAGCACAGATACGCAGTATTTT. V and J are TRBV5-1 and TRBJ2-3, with D unresolved. The CDR3 is 12 amino acids. Germline values: CDR1 SGHRS, CDR2 YFSETQ. Trimming took 4 bases from V and 0 from J, leaving 3 bases between them.

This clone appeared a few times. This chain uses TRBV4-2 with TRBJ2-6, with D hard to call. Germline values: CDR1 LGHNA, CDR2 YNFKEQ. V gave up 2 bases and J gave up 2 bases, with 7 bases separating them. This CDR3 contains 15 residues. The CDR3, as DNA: TGTGCCAGCAGCCAATCAGTGGCTGGGGCCAACGTCCTGACTTTC. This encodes CASSQSVAGANVLTF.

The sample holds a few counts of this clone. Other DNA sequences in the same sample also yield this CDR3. The CDR3 region has the DNA TGTGCCAGCAGTGTTGGGACTAACTCCTACAATGAGCAGTTCTTC. It encodes CASSVGTNSYNEQFF. The rearrangement links TRBV6-1 to TRBJ2-1, with 7 bases matching TRBD2. The V and J ends lost 4 bases and 0 bases, in that order; junction bases with no gene match: 3. CDR3 length: 15 residues. Germline-derived CDR1 and CDR2 are MNHNS and SASEGT.

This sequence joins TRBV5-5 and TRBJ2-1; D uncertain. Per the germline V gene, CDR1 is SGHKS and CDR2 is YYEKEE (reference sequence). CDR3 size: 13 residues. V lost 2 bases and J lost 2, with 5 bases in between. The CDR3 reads CASSFRTYNEQFF. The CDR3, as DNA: TGTGCCAGCAGCTTCCGCACCTACAATGAGCAGTTCTTC. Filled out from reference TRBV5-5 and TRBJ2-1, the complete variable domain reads DAGVTQSPTHLIKTRGQQVTLRCSPISGHKSVSWYQQVLGQGPQFIFQYYEKEERGRGNFPDRFSARQFPNYSSELNVNALLLGDSALYLCASSFRTYNEQFFGPGTRLTVL.

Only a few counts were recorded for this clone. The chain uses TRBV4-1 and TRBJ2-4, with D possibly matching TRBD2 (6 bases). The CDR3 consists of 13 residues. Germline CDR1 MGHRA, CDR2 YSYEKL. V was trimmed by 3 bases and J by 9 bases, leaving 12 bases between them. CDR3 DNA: TGCGCCAGCAGCCACAGCGGGTGGGGCATTCAGTACTTC. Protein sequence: CASSHSGWGIQYF.

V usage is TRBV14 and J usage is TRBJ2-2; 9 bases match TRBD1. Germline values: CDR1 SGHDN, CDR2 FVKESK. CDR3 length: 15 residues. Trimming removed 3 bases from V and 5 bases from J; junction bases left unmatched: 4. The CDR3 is CASSHRDRVTGELFF. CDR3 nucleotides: TGTGCCAGCAGCCACCGGGACAGGGTTACCGGGGAGCTGTTTTTT.